The 24 T cell receptor beta chains below all came from one sample that was sequenced in a study of OX40 agonist ivuxolimab in advanced cancers. TCRdb keeps only in-frame clones here, not all; method: immunoSEQ multiplex PCR. Of over 40,000 clones in the sample, around 80% are singletons; the top ten hold roughly 7%. Sequencing was performed on CD4+ or CD8+ T cells sorted from blood, taken in a trial of the OX40 agonist ivuxolimab. All receptors derive from an adult with an advanced solid tumor such as melanoma, head and neck, liver or kidney cancer.

V and J are TRBV2 and TRBJ2-2, with 7 bases aligning to TRBD2. With V trimmed by 6 bases and J by 2 bases, 9 bases remained unmatched. In germline, CDR1 is SNHLY, CDR2 FYNNEI. This CDR3 comprises 16 residues. The CDR3 loop reads CASRETTSLNTGELFF. CDR3 nucleotide sequence: TGTGCCAGCAGGGAAACGACTAGCTTAAACACCGGGGAGCTGTTTTTT.

The CDR3 nucleotides are TGTGCCATCAGCCCTGTTGAACAGCCCCAGCATTTT. Protein: CAISPVEQPQHF. This rearrangement joins TRBV10-3 to TRBJ1-5; unclear D gene. The V and J ends lost 6 bases and 7 bases respectively, with 10 bases between them. The CDR3 totals 12 residues. From germline, CDR1 is ENHRY and CDR2 SYGVKD.

V usage is TRBV14 and J usage is TRBJ2-1; D possibly matches TRBD1 or TRBD2 (7 bases each). Germline values: CDR1 SGHDN, CDR2 FVKESK. CDR3 length equals 15 residues. V lost 4 bases to trimming and J lost 2 bases, with 12 bases between them. Written as DNA, the CDR3 is TGTGCCAGCAGCCCGCAGGGGGGGGCCTACAATGAGCAGTTCTTC. Its translation: CASSPQGGAYNEQFF. Looking up the rest from reference TRBV14 and TRBJ2-1 gives the full variable domain: EAGVTQFPSHSVIEKGQTVTLRCDPISGHDNLYWYRRVMGKEIKFLLHFVKESKQDESGMPNNRFLAERTGGTYSTLKVQPAELEDSGVYFCASSPQGGAYNEQFFGPGTRLTVL.

The chain uses TRBV27 and TRBJ2-3; 12 bases map to TRBD2. V lost 6 bases to trimming and J lost 0 bases; unmatched junction nucleotides: 10. Germline-derived CDR1 and CDR2 are MNHEY and SMNVEV (reference sequence). This CDR3 spans 18 amino acids. The CDR3 sequence: CASRPGTSGRTSTDTQYF. In DNA, the CDR3 is TGTGCCAGCAGACCCGGGACTAGCGGGCGGACTAGCACAGATACGCAGTATTTT.

The chain joins TRBV15 to TRBJ2-1; D may be TRBD2 (5 bases). Germline V gene sequence: CDR1 LNHNV, CDR2 YYDKDF (reference sequence). Trimming shortened V by 5 bases and J by 8 bases, and 10 bases separated the two germline ends. The CDR3 sequence is 12 residues long. The CDR3 here is CATSQTNYEQFF. Written as DNA, the CDR3 is TGTGCCACCAGCCAGACTAACTATGAGCAGTTCTTC. Full variable domain (missing parts from reference TRBV15 and TRBJ2-1): DAMVIQNPRYQVTQFGKPVTLSCSQTLNHNVMYWYQQKSSQAPKLLFHYYDKDFNNEADTPDNFQSRRPNTSFCFLDIRSPGLGDTAMYLCATSQTNYEQFFGPGTRLTVL.

For the CDR3, the DNA is TGTGCCAGCAGTTTTAGCGGGAGCTTTGAAGAGCAGTACTTC. Translating it yields CASSFSGSFEEQYF. The chain links TRBV13 to TRBJ2-5, with 9 nucleotides matching TRBD2. The length of the CDR3 is 14 residues. Germline V gives CDR1 PRHDT, CDR2 FYEKMQ (reference sequence). Unmatched junction bases numbered 13, after V lost 6 bases and J lost 11 bases. Supplemented by reference TRBV13 and TRBJ2-5, the full variable domain reads AAGVIQSPRHLIKEKRETATLKCYPIPRHDTVYWYQQGPGQDPQFLISFYEKMQSDKGSIPDRFSAQQFSDYHSELNMSSLELGDSALYFCASSFSGSFEEQYFGPGTRLLVL.

The J gene is TRBJ2-3, the V gene TRBV4-3; the match to TRBD2 covers 10 bases. Germline CDR1 is LGHNA and CDR2 is YSLEER. The CDR3 has 17 amino acids. The trim removed 2 bases at V and 3 bases at J, leaving 8 bases unmatched. The DNA for the CDR3 is TGCGCCAGCAGCCAATCCTTAGCGGGAGGATCGACAGATACGCAGTATTTT. This encodes CASSQSLAGGSTDTQYF.

The V and J genes are TRBV4-3 and TRBJ2-1; TRBD2 matches at 11 bases. The V and J ends lost 0 bases and 4 bases, in that order; junction bases with no gene match: 2. The CDR3 contains 16 residues. Looked up from germline, CDR1 is LGHNA and CDR2 is YSLEER. The DNA for the CDR3 is TGCGCCAGCAGCCAAGAAAGGACTAGCGGGTACAATGAGCAGTTCTTC. It is translated as CASSQERTSGYNEQFF.

The J gene is TRBJ2-1, the V gene TRBV11-2, with D possibly being TRBD1 (5 bases). The CDR3 has 15 residues. Germline V lookup: CDR1 SGHAT, CDR2 FQNNGV. The V end lost 1 base, the J end lost 9 bases, and 16 bases lay between the germline ends. As DNA, the CDR3 is TGTGCCAGCAGCTTAGTGCAGGGTTTGATAGGTGAGCAGTTCTTC. This sequence encodes CASSLVQGLIGEQFF.

The chain uses TRBV27 and TRBJ2-3; D may be TRBD2 (6 bases). This CDR3 has 15 amino acids. Germline-derived CDR1 and CDR2 are MNHEY and SMNVEV (reference sequence). V gave up 3 bases and J gave up 0 bases, with 10 bases separating them. The DNA for the CDR3 is TGTGCCAGCAGTTTGCTAGCGTCTAGCACAGATACGCAGTATTTT. Protein product: CASSLLASSTDTQYF.

The rearrangement joins TRBV6-4 to TRBJ1-1; D gene unclear. The CDR3 extends over 16 amino acids. Per the germline V gene, CDR1 is MRHNA and CDR2 is SNTAGT. Trimming cost V 6 bases and J 7 bases, with 24 bases left between them. The CDR3 coding sequence is TGTGCCAGCAGCCCCGGGCCGATGACCCGGGGTGGTGAAGCTTTCTTT. Encoded protein: CASSPGPMTRGGEAFF.

CDR3 coding DNA: TGTGCCAGCAGCTTATTTCGGTCTAGCGGGGGTAGCACAGATACGCAGTATTTT. This sequence encodes CASSLFRSSGGSTDTQYF. The J gene is TRBJ2-3, the V gene TRBV7-2; 10 bases are shared with TRBD2. The CDR3 is 18 residues long. With V trimmed by 2 bases and J by 0 bases, 8 bases remained unmatched. Germline assignment: CDR1 SGHTA and CDR2 FQGNSA.

The rearrangement uses TRBV5-6 and TRBJ1-5; TRBD1 might be the D (6 bases). The CDR3 spans 14 residues. The germline V gene has CDR1 SGHDT and CDR2 YYEEEE. Trimming stripped 2 bases from V and 7 bases from J, with 13 bases between. The CDR3 region is CASSFGGARQPQHF. CDR3 nucleotide sequence: TGTGCCAGCAGCTTCGGGGGGGCTAGGCAGCCCCAGCATTTT.

The chain uses TRBV12-5 and TRBJ2-7; 7 bases match TRBD2. Germline trimming cut 7 bases from V and 3 bases from J; bases unmatched to any gene: 9. The germline gives CDR1 LGHNT, CDR2 FRNRAP. CDR3 length equals 14 residues. CDR3 bases: TGTGCTAGTGCCCCGGGGGGAGGGAACTACGAGCAGTACTTC. It is translated as CASAPGGGNYEQYF. The variable domain in full, with the rest retrieved from reference TRBV12-5 and TRBJ2-7, is DARVTQTPRHKVTEMGQEVTMRCQPILGHNTVFWYRQTMMQGLELLAYFRNRAPLDDSGMPKDRFSAEMPDATLATLKIQPSEPRDSAVYFCASAPGGGNYEQYFGPGTRLTVT.

This CDR3 reads CASSWDSSGNTIYF. CDR3 sequence (DNA): TGTGCCAGCAGTTGGGACAGCTCTGGAAACACCATATATTTT. This chain connects TRBV6-5 to TRBJ1-3; TRBD1 agrees at 7 bases. Germline V gene lookup returns CDR1 MNHEY and CDR2 SVGAGI. J gave up 0 bases and V 4 bases, and 0 bases lay outside the gene matches. CDR3 length equals 14 residues.

J is TRBJ2-2 and V is TRBV27; 7 nucleotides match TRBD1. CDR1 is MNHEY, CDR2 SMNVEV, per germline (reference sequence). The length of the CDR3 is 15 residues. V lost 4 bases, J lost 5 bases, and 7 bases stayed unmatched. The CDR3 is CASSSRGQMTGELFF. The CDR3 nucleotides read TGTGCCAGCAGTTCGAGGGGACAGATGACCGGGGAGCTGTTTTTT.

The rearrangement uses TRBV25-1 and TRBJ2-3; 8 nucleotides agree with TRBD2. Germline values: CDR1 MGHDK, CDR2 SYGVNS. V was pared by 2 bases and J by 4 bases, with 5 bases of the junction left unmatched. The CDR3 sequence is 15 residues long. The CDR3 DNA follows: TGTGCCAGCAGTGAAGGGACTAGGTCAGCAGATACGCAGTATTTT. It encodes CASSEGTRSADTQYF.

The chain carries TRBV19 and TRBJ2-1; TRBD2 matches 7 bases. V shed 2 bases and J 10 bases; nucleotides not matched to a gene: 17. The CDR3 totals 17 residues. Germline CDR1 LNHDA, CDR2 SQIVND (reference sequence). The CDR3 loop reads CASSISGIGTKQMEQFF. DNA of the CDR3: TGTGCCAGTAGTATATCTGGGATAGGGACTAAACAAATGGAGCAGTTCTTC.

The V and J genes are TRBV29-1 and TRBJ2-2, with a possible D match to TRBD1 (6 bases). Germline V gives CDR1 SQVTM, CDR2 ANQGSEA. This CDR3 is 14 amino acids long. V gave up 3 bases and J gave up 4 bases, with 12 bases separating them. CDR3 sequence: CSVDRGYGTGELFF. The CDR3 region has the DNA TGCAGCGTTGATAGGGGGTACGGCACCGGGGAGCTGTTTTTT.

This clone was observed a single time. Written as DNA, the CDR3 is TGTGCCAGCAGCTTGGGGCTAGCGGCCCAAGAGACCCAGTACTTC. Translated, it gives CASSLGLAAQETQYF. This chain links TRBV11-3 with TRBJ2-5, with 7 bases matching TRBD2. The V gene end was trimmed by 3 bases and the J gene end by 1 base; junction bases not matched to a gene: 5. Germline CDR1 and CDR2: SGHNT and YENEEA. The CDR3 contains 15 residues. The variable domain in full, completed from reference TRBV11-3 and TRBJ2-5, reads EAGVVQSPRYKIIEKKQPVAFWCNPISGHNTLYWYLQNLGQGPELLIRYENEEAVDDSQLPKDRFSAERLKGVDSTLKIQPAELGDSAVYLCASSLGLAAQETQYFGPGTRLLVL.

This chain links TRBV5-4 with TRBJ1-4; D not certain. Trimming shortened V by 5 bases and J by 5 bases, and 10 bases separated the two germline ends. The length of the CDR3 is 13 residues. The germline V gene encodes CDR1 SGHNT and CDR2 YYREEE (reference sequence). The CDR3: CASREVENEKLFF. In DNA, the CDR3 is TGTGCCAGCAGGGAGGTGGAAAATGAAAAACTGTTTTTT.

The CDR3 nucleotides read TGCGCCAGCAGCTTGCAGTCGGGAGGGAGGACAGATACGCAGTATTTT. It encodes CASSLQSGGRTDTQYF. V usage is TRBV5-1 and J usage is TRBJ2-3; 8 bases map to TRBD2. CDR1 and CDR2 (germline): SGHRS, YFSETQ. Unmatched junction bases numbered 7, after V lost 1 base and J lost 3 bases. CDR3 length: 16 amino acids.

The chain carries TRBV18 and TRBJ2-5, with D possibly matching TRBD1 (6 bases). This CDR3 spans 16 amino acids. Trimming took off 0 bases at V and 4 bases at J, with 15 bases between the two ends. Germline values: CDR1 KGHSH, CDR2 LQKENI. The CDR3 bases are TGTGCCAGCTCACCACCGGGCTCTATGGGGGCAGAGACCCAGTACTTC. It codes for CASSPPGSMGAETQYF.

This sequence joins TRBV18 and TRBJ2-5, with D perhaps matching TRBD1 (6 bases). The J call may not be correct, given that the DNA end is closer to TRBJ2-7. Germline assignment: CDR1 KGHSH and CDR2 LQKENI. The CDR3 length is 15 residues. The CDR3 DNA reads as TGTGCCAGCTCACCACCCGTCACAGGGACCCACGAGCAGTACTTC. The encoded protein is CASSPPVTGTHEQYF.